Presented here are 26 T cell receptor beta chains from one specimen sequenced in a study of T-cell memory formation after mild COVID-19. TCRdb analysed the 5' RACE reads with MiXCR anew, one entry per CDR3 protein. The table has approximately 240,000 distinct CDR3 sequences, about 15% seen once. The specimen was PBMCs or a T cell subset sorted from them (not recorded which). These TCRs come from a man aged 18 to 29 who had mild COVID-19 (a few samples of this study predate the infection). Cell type and time point are not known.

The genes are TRBV4-1 and TRBJ2-2; D may be TRBD1 or TRBD2 (5 bases each). Germline V gene sequence: CDR1 MGHRA, CDR2 YSYEKL. The V end lost 2 bases, the J end lost 6 bases, and 16 bases lay between the germline ends. There are 16 residues in the CDR3. In nucleotides, the CDR3 is TGCGCCAGCAGCCAACGGGGCCAGGGTCGTTCCGGGGAGCTGTTTTTT. It codes for CASSQRGQGRSGELFF.

This clonotype was observed many times. J is TRBJ2-7 and V is TRBV4-3, with D possibly TRBD1 on 5 matching bases. This CDR3 has 18 amino acids. The V and J ends lost 0 bases and 0 bases respectively, with 18 bases between them. CDR1 is LGHNA and CDR2 is YSLEER in the germline V gene. Here the CDR3 reads CASSQDPGVGRDSYEQYV. For the CDR3, the DNA is TGCGCCAGCAGCCAAGATCCCGGCGTGGGCAGGGACTCCTACGAGCAGTACGTC.

This rearrangement joins TRBV9 to TRBJ2-2; D is uncertain. With 3 bases removed from V and 5 bases from J, the gap between germline ends came to 14 bases. CDR3 size: 15 residues. Germline V gene data show CDR1 as SGDLS and CDR2 as YYNGEE. The DNA of the CDR3 is TGTGCCAGCAGCGGGCGGCAACCTTTAACCGGGGAGCTGTTTTTT. It yields the protein CASSGRQPLTGELFF.

This clonotype was seen only a few times. This rearrangement joins TRBV29-1 to TRBJ2-5; 8 nucleotides agree with TRBD2. The germline V gene has CDR1 SQVTM and CDR2 ANQGSEA. The CDR3 consists of 13 residues. The J segment lost 5 bases and the V segment lost 4 bases, leaving 6 bases of the junction unmatched. CDR3 region: CSVGGGRGETQYF. Written as DNA, the CDR3 is TGCAGCGTTGGCGGGGGGCGCGGGGAGACCCAGTACTTC.

The sample holds one count of this clonotype. The chain joins TRBV2 to TRBJ1-4; D unresolved. The CDR3 is 16 amino acids. The germline CDR1 and CDR2 sequences are SNHLY and FYNNEI. With 7 bases removed from V and 1 base from J, the gap between germline ends came to 16 bases. CDR3: CASTALLDITNEKLFF. The CDR3 region has the DNA TGTGCCAGCACCGCCCTTTTAGATATAACTAATGAAAAACTGTTTTTT.

The chain is built from TRBV10-1 and TRBJ2-3; D may be TRBD1 (6 bases). V lost 6 bases, J lost 0 bases, and 13 bases lay in between. Germline CDR1 and CDR2: WNHNN and SYGVQD (reference sequence). This CDR3 region has 15 residues. For the CDR3, the DNA is TGCGCCAGCAGCCACAGGGTGGGGAGCACAGATACGCAGTATTTT. Protein sequence: CASSHRVGSTDTQYF.

This clonotype has more than one count but fewer than ten. The CDR3 protein is CASSVGGTGGLQETQYF. CDR3 DNA: TGTGCCAGCAGCGTAGGGGGGACAGGGGGATTGCAAGAGACCCAGTACTTC. The V and J genes are TRBV9 and TRBJ2-5, with 11 bases lining up with TRBD1. This CDR3 comprises 17 residues. V lost 0 bases and J lost 2; bases outside the gene matches: 6. Germline V gives CDR1 SGDLS, CDR2 YYNGEE.

The genes are TRBV20-1 and TRBJ2-7; D uncertain. Germline loops: CDR1 DFQATT, CDR2 SNEGSKA (reference sequence). Trimming cost V 6 bases and J 0 bases, with 12 bases left between them. The CDR3 runs 13 residues. The CDR3 sequence: CSARMTYSYEQYF. The DNA of the CDR3 is TGCAGTGCCAGGATGACATACTCCTACGAGCAGTACTTC.

This clonotype was counted a few times. The chain recombines TRBV28 with TRBJ2-3; TRBD2 agrees at 8 bases. V was clipped by 5 bases and J by 3 bases; unmatched bases: 10. This CDR3 contains 16 residues. Germline values: CDR1 MDHEN, CDR2 SYDVKM. DNA of the CDR3: TGTGCCAGCAGTCCCATCGGGCGGGGGGCTACAGATACGCAGTATTTT. Its translation is CASSPIGRGATDTQYF.

This clonotype was recorded at least ten times. V and J are TRBV24-1 and TRBJ2-2, with a weak D call TRBD2 (5 bases). The CDR3 covers 13 residues. V lost 2 bases, J lost 5 bases, and 5 bases lay in between. Germline V lookup: CDR1 KGHDR, CDR2 SFDVKD. In DNA, the CDR3 is TGTGCCACCAGTGATTGGGAGACCGGGGAGCTGTTTTTT. Its translation: CATSDWETGELFF.

This clonotype was observed at least ten times. The rearrangement uses TRBV20-1 and TRBJ2-3; 9 bases match TRBD1. There are 15 residues in the CDR3. Germline CDR1 DFQATT, CDR2 SNEGSKA (reference sequence). V trimming: 6 bases; J trimming: 4 bases; junction bases outside the gene matches: 11. The CDR3 loop reads CSAHSGTGRSDTQYF. The DNA of the CDR3 is TGCAGTGCCCACTCCGGGACAGGGCGTTCAGATACGCAGTATTTT.

V is TRBV6-5 and J is TRBJ2-1, with 12 nucleotides matching TRBD2. V trimming: 5 bases; J trimming: 0 bases; junction bases outside the gene matches: 2. The CDR3 totals 16 residues. Germline CDR1 MNHEY, CDR2 SVGAGI. The CDR3 DNA is TGTGCCAGCAGTCGGACTAGCGGGAACTCCTACAATGAGCAGTTCTTC. Translated, it gives CASSRTSGNSYNEQFF.

This sequence joins TRBV12-3 or TRBV12-4 and TRBJ2-3; TRBD1 matches at 8 bases. V lost 1 base and J lost 9; bases outside the gene matches: 6. The CDR3 loop spans 14 amino acids. CDR3 protein: CASSLVSHRGTQYF. The CDR3 DNA follows: TGTGCCAGCAGTTTAGTGAGCCACAGGGGGACGCAGTATTTT.

Only a few counts were recorded for this clonotype. J is TRBJ1-2 and V is TRBV25-1; 7 bases are shared with TRBD1. The germline V gene has CDR1 MGHDK and CDR2 SYGVNS. This CDR3 contains 12 residues. V trimming: 7 bases; J trimming: 7 bases; junction bases outside the gene matches: 6. Written as DNA, the CDR3 is TGTGCCAGCAACAGGGGCTGGGGTGGCTACACCTTC. Its translation is CASNRGWGGYTF.

The chain joins TRBV12-3 or TRBV12-4 to TRBJ2-2; TRBD1 agrees at 7 bases. J lost 1 base, V lost 7 bases, and 3 bases had no gene match. The CDR3 totals 14 residues. The CDR3 spells CASKRTGNTGELFF. Here the CDR3 DNA reads TGTGCCAGCAAAAGGACAGGGAACACCGGGGAGCTGTTTTTT.

The rearrangement links TRBV2 to TRBJ2-5, with 10 bases that match TRBD2. Germline trimming cut 6 bases from V and 3 bases from J; bases unmatched to any gene: 7. Per germline, CDR1 SNHLY and CDR2 FYNNEI. This CDR3 has 15 residues. DNA of the CDR3: TGTGCCAGCAGAGAAAAGCGGGGGGGCGAAGAGACCCAGTACTTC. It is translated as CASREKRGGEETQYF.

The rearrangement links TRBV5-6 to TRBJ1-6, with D maybe TRBD1 (6 bases). Between the trimmed V and J ends, which lost 3 bases and 5 bases, there was a span of 15 bases. The CDR3 totals 16 residues. Germline assignment: CDR1 SGHDT and CDR2 YYEEEE. DNA for the CDR3: TGTGCCAGCAGCTACTTGGGAACAGGGCATAATTCACCCCTCCACTTT. This gives the protein CASSYLGTGHNSPLHF.

This clonotype was picked up a small number of times. The V call is TRBV6-5, the J call TRBJ1-5; a weak D match, TRBD1 (5 bases). This CDR3 is built from 13 residues. Between the trimmed V and J ends, which lost 6 bases and 3 bases, there was a span of 9 bases. Germline lookup yields CDR1 MNHEY and CDR2 SVGAGI. The CDR3 nucleotides read TGTGCCAGCAGCCCCAGGGACAATCAGCCCCAGCATTTT. Protein sequence: CASSPRDNQPQHF.

In its sample, this clonotype was seen once. This chain joins TRBV6-6 and TRBJ1-2; 10 bases agree with TRBD1. Germline V lookup: CDR1 MNHNY, CDR2 SVGAGI (reference sequence). The V gene end was trimmed by 1 base and the J gene end by 10 bases; junction bases not matched to a gene: 3. This CDR3 is 13 amino acids long. In nucleotides, the CDR3 is TGTGCCAGCAGTTACTTAGGACAGGGGGTCTACACCTTC. Its translation: CASSYLGQGVYTF.

This clonotype turned up a few times. V gene TRBV4-2 combines with J gene TRBJ1-4; D ambiguous. The V gene's germline CDR1 is LGHNA and CDR2 YNFKEQ. V was cut by 1 base and J by 0 bases, with 3 bases left in between. The length of the CDR3 is 14 residues. The CDR3 bases are TGTGCCAGCAGCCAAGGGGCAACTAATGAAAAACTGTTTTTT. Protein product: CASSQGATNEKLFF.

This clonotype has at least ten counts. This rearrangement joins TRBV20-1 to TRBJ2-2; perhaps D is TRBD1 or TRBD2 (5 bases each). Germline assignment: CDR1 DFQATT and CDR2 SNEGSKA (reference sequence). Deletions cut 6 bases from V and 1 base from J, with 12 bases between. The CDR3 is 14 amino acids. In DNA form, the CDR3 reads TGCAGTGCAACCGGGACGAGGAACACCGGGGAGCTGTTTTTT. It translates to CSATGTRNTGELFF.

V and J are TRBV2 and TRBJ2-7; 8 positions match TRBD1. J lost 4 bases, V lost 2 bases, and 4 bases had no gene match. The germline V gene has CDR1 SNHLY and CDR2 FYNNEI. This CDR3 contains 14 residues. CDR3 loop: CASSEQGAGYEQYF. In DNA, the CDR3 is TGTGCCAGCAGTGAACAGGGGGCTGGGTACGAGCAGTACTTC.

The chain combines TRBV9 with TRBJ1-6; D might be TRBD1 (5 bases). CDR1 SGDLS and CDR2 YYNGEE come from the germline V gene. The CDR3 contains 17 residues. The V gene lost 0 bases and the J gene lost 8 bases, with 18 bases spanning the gap. Here the CDR3 reads CASSVAGLSPGDSPLHF. Here the CDR3 DNA reads TGTGCCAGCAGCGTAGCGGGACTCTCACCGGGGGATTCACCCCTCCACTTT.

The chain uses TRBV25-1 and TRBJ2-1; D may be TRBD2 (5 bases). The CDR3 totals 12 residues. Germline lookup yields CDR1 MGHDK and CDR2 SYGVNS. The V gene lost 6 bases and the J gene lost 8 bases, with 11 bases spanning the gap. The CDR3: CASRGGGDEQFF. The CDR3 coding sequence is TGTGCCAGCAGAGGCGGAGGCGATGAGCAGTTCTTC.

This clonotype turned up a few times. The gene calls are TRBV6-5 and TRBJ2-1; 9 bases line up with TRBD1. CDR3 length equals 15 residues. CDR1 is MNHEY, CDR2 SVGAGI, per germline. Trimming took 2 bases from V and 3 from J; bases not matched to a gene: 2. CDR3 residues: CASSYAGQGYNEQFF. DNA of the CDR3: TGTGCCAGCAGTTACGCGGGACAGGGCTACAATGAGCAGTTCTTC.

The chain couples TRBV7-2 to TRBJ1-5, with TRBD1 matching over 7 bases. V lost 8 bases, J lost 4 bases, and 5 bases stayed unmatched. CDR3 length: 13 amino acids. Per the germline V gene, CDR1 is SGHTA and CDR2 is FQGNSA. The chain's CDR3 is CASGSDRNQPQHF. CDR3 DNA sequence: TGTGCCAGCGGCTCGGACAGGAATCAGCCCCAGCATTTT.